Listed here are 19 T cell receptor beta chains from one sample, sequenced in a study of blood T cells in healthy people across ages. PCR was performed a second time for about 6 to 12 cycles using a sample-barcoded 5' primer and a J-beta primer mix. Each CDR3 protein gets one entry after TCRdb re-called the 5' RACE reads with MiXCR. The data hold some 860,000 distinct CDR3 sequences, with approximately 53% observed a single time. Specimen: blood. These receptors originate from a man aged 35-49 years in good health.

The chain couples TRBV3-1 to TRBJ1-2; D is possibly TRBD1 (6 bases). Germline CDR1 reads LGHDT; CDR2 reads YNNKEL (reference sequence). V lost 5 bases to trimming and J lost 7 bases, with 14 bases between them. The CDR3 extends over 13 amino acids. The CDR3 DNA reads as TGTGCCAGCAGCTCTTTGCGCAGGGGTGGCTACACCTTC. Translating it yields CASSSLRRGGYTF.

The chain has TRBV7-2 and TRBJ2-7, with 15 bases fitting TRBD2. This CDR3 has 16 residues. The germline V gene encodes CDR1 SGHTA and CDR2 FQGNSA. The V and J ends lost 5 bases and 6 bases, in that order; junction bases with no gene match: 8. In DNA, the CDR3 is TGTGCCAGCAGCAGGGGGACTAGCGGGAGGATCGGCGAGCAGTACTTC. Translation gives CASSRGTSGRIGEQYF.

The chain is built from TRBV20-1 and TRBJ1-1; TRBD1 might be the D (5 bases). V was shortened by 3 bases and J by 0 bases, with 14 bases between the two germline ends. Germline loops: CDR1 DFQATT, CDR2 SNEGSKA (reference sequence). The length of the CDR3 is 15 residues. The CDR3, as DNA: TGCAGTGCTAGTCTTCAAAACAGGTTGAACACTGAAGCTTTCTTT. It encodes CSASLQNRLNTEAFF.

This clonotype was recorded a few times. The chain recombines TRBV12-3 or TRBV12-4 with TRBJ2-3; D is ambiguous. The V gene lost 10 bases and the J gene lost 0 bases, with 11 bases spanning the gap. This CDR3 spans 13 amino acids. The CDR3 sequence: CATTEFSTDTQYF. The CDR3 bases are TGTGCCACCACAGAATTTAGCACAGATACGCAGTATTTT.

The genes are TRBV7-3 and TRBJ2-5, with D perhaps matching TRBD2 (6 bases). Germline V CDR1 and CDR2: SGHTA, FQGTGA. The CDR3 spans 13 residues. With 4 bases removed from V and 7 bases from J, the gap between germline ends came to 13 bases. CDR3 coding DNA: TGTGCCAGCAGCTCGCGGGGCGGCGGGACCCAGTACTTC. Translating it yields CASSSRGGGTQYF. The whole variable domain, filled in from reference TRBV7-3 and TRBJ2-5, reads GAGVSQTPSNKVTEKGKYVELRCDPISGHTALYWYRQSLGQGPEFLIYFQGTGAADDSGLPNDRFFAVRPEGSVSTLKIQRTERGDSAVYLCASSSRGGGTQYFGPGTRLLVL.

This clonotype was seen a handful of times. This chain connects TRBV4-3 to TRBJ1-4, with TRBD1 as a possible D gene (5 bases). Trimming cost V 4 bases and J 0 bases, with 6 bases left between them. CDR1 and CDR2 (germline): LGHNA, YSLEER. There are 14 residues in the CDR3. This CDR3 reads CASSRQTTNEKLFF. DNA for the CDR3: TGCGCCAGCAGCCGACAGACAACTAATGAAAAACTGTTTTTT.

The chain combines TRBV27 with TRBJ1-1; perhaps TRBD1 as D (6 bases). In germline, CDR1 is MNHEY, CDR2 SMNVEV (reference sequence). V lost 6 bases, J lost 5 bases, and 19 bases lay in between. The CDR3 is made up of 15 amino acids. CDR3: CASSRLQGGGTEAFF. CDR3 bases: TGTGCCAGCAGCCGCCTACAGGGAGGGGGGACTGAAGCTTTCTTT.

The chain employs TRBV5-4 and TRBJ1-2; D is unresolved. V gave up 2 bases and J gave up 0 bases, with 20 bases separating them. Germline V gene data show CDR1 as SGHNT and CDR2 as YYREEE (reference sequence). This CDR3 has 18 amino acids. CDR3 sequence (DNA): TGTGCCAGCAGCTTCCCCACGGGAATGAGGGATCCTAACTATGGCTACACCTTC. Translation gives CASSFPTGMRDPNYGYTF. The full variable domain, with the rest looked up from reference TRBV5-4 and TRBJ1-2, is ETGVTQSPTHLIKTRGQQVTLRCSSQSGHNTVSWYQQALGQGPQFIFQYYREEENGRGNFPPRFSGLQFPNYSSELNVNALELDDSALYLCASSFPTGMRDPNYGYTFGSGTRLTVV.

V usage is TRBV27 and J usage is TRBJ1-2; D possibly corresponds to TRBD1 (5 bases). V lost 7 bases, J lost 4 bases, and 16 bases lay in between. The CDR3 is 14 amino acids. The germline gives CDR1 MNHEY, CDR2 SMNVEV (reference sequence). CDR3 in DNA: TGTGCCAGCACCCAAACAGGAGCCAGCTATGGCTACACCTTC. It yields the protein CASTQTGASYGYTF.

V usage is TRBV4-1 and J usage is TRBJ1-4, with 10 nucleotides matching TRBD1. The trim removed 3 bases at V and 7 bases at J, leaving 2 bases unmatched. Germline V gene sequence: CDR1 MGHRA, CDR2 YSYEKL. The CDR3 runs 14 residues. CDR3 residues: CASSQGDRGEKLFF. The CDR3 DNA is TGCGCCAGCAGCCAGGGGGACAGGGGTGAAAAACTGTTTTTT.

This clonotype was recorded only once. The chain couples TRBV6-6 to TRBJ2-5; D tentatively fits TRBD1 or TRBD2 (5 bases each). CDR1 and CDR2 (germline): MNHNY, SVGAGI (reference sequence). Trimming left V 4 bases short and J 0 bases short, with 9 bases between. This CDR3 is 14 amino acids long. This chain's CDR3 is CASSWDGNQETQYF. The CDR3 DNA reads as TGTGCCAGCAGTTGGGACGGTAACCAAGAGACCCAGTACTTC.

The chain employs TRBV7-2 and TRBJ1-1, with a weak D call TRBD1 (6 bases). Germline lookup yields CDR1 SGHTA and CDR2 FQGNSA. Trimming removed 5 bases from V and 1 base from J, with 14 bases in between. The CDR3 covers 15 residues. DNA of the CDR3: TGTGCCAGCAGCCCTAGGGGGGGATCGAACACTGAAGCTTTCTTT. This codes for CASSPRGGSNTEAFF.

This clonotype was seen many times. The V and J genes are TRBV27 and TRBJ2-1, with 7 bases matching TRBD1. V shed 4 bases, J shed 9 bases, and the junction held 9 bases outside the gene matches. There are 14 residues in the CDR3. The germline V gene encodes CDR1 MNHEY and CDR2 SMNVEV (reference sequence). CDR3 in amino acids: CASSSYRQGSEQFF. CDR3 in DNA: TGTGCCAGCAGTTCGTATAGACAGGGCAGTGAGCAGTTCTTC.

The V call is TRBV29-1, the J call TRBJ2-4; TRBD2 agrees at 11 bases. Germline CDR1 and CDR2: SQVTM and ANQGSEA. V lost 6 bases and J lost 13; bases outside the gene matches: 14. The CDR3 is made up of 14 amino acids. Written as DNA, the CDR3 is TGCAGCGTGAATAGCGGGAGGGCGTCCTACGGGCAGTACTTC. As protein: CSVNSGRASYGQYF.

The V call is TRBV6-5, the J call TRBJ2-3; D possibly corresponds to TRBD2 (5 bases). This CDR3 is 15 amino acids long. V was shortened by 2 bases and J by 4 bases, with 13 bases between the two germline ends. Germline values: CDR1 MNHEY, CDR2 SVGAGI. CDR3 amino acids: CASSYSGAGSDTQYF. The CDR3 DNA reads as TGTGCCAGCAGTTACAGCGGTGCGGGTTCAGATACGCAGTATTTT.

V is TRBV29-1 and J is TRBJ2-5; the match to TRBD2 covers 10 bases. This CDR3 has 18 amino acids. Germline CDR1 and CDR2: SQVTM and ANQGSEA. The V gene end was trimmed by 0 bases and the J gene end by 4 bases; junction bases not matched to a gene: 14. The CDR3 DNA reads TGCAGCGTTGAAGATCTAGCGGCGTCTGGGACTAGCGCAGAGACCCAGTACTTC. It translates to CSVEDLAASGTSAETQYF.

The rearrangement uses TRBV7-2 and TRBJ2-1; no firm D call. Germline CDR1 is SGHTA and CDR2 is FQGNSA. Trimming took 2 bases from V and 5 from J, leaving 13 bases between them. The CDR3 runs to 15 residues. CDR3 in amino acids: CASSLRSKIDNEQFF. The DNA of the CDR3 is TGTGCCAGCAGCTTACGCAGCAAAATCGACAATGAGCAGTTCTTC.

The CDR3 loop reads CASSLKRTMNEKLFF. The CDR3 nucleotides are TGTGCCAGCAGCTTAAAGCGGACCATGAATGAAAAACTGTTTTTT. The chain has TRBV7-3 and TRBJ1-4; D unresolved. Deletions cut 1 base from V and 5 bases from J, with 11 bases between. The CDR3 extends over 15 amino acids. Germline V CDR1 and CDR2: SGHTA, FQGTGA.

V and J are TRBV7-6 and TRBJ2-7, with 7 bases identical to TRBD2. With 2 bases clipped from V and 6 bases from J, the junction kept 13 bases outside the gene matches. Germline CDR1 SGHVS, CDR2 FNYEAQ. The CDR3 has 16 amino acids. The CDR3 bases are TGTGCCAGCAGCTTAATCACGGGAGGTCGACATGGCGAGCAGTACTTC. This codes for CASSLITGGRHGEQYF.